One T cell receptor (beta chain) is described in this entry. The sample is drawn from a study of blood T cell repertoires in COVID-19. The overall study: COVID-19 samples, acute and convalescent, were from the United States, Italy and Spain. PBMCs, B-cell-depleted T cells, or T cells were the source of the cDNA or gDNA that made up the material.

Germline assignment: CDR1 MNHEY and CDR2 SMNVEV (reference sequence). The ends were cut back, 8 bases at V and 2 bases at J, with 13 bases in the middle. CDR3 length: 14 amino acids. Authors' methods: Amplified reference gene primers provided the basis for estimating nucleated cell counts. Data came from immunoSEQ multiplex PCR; TCRdb stores just in-frame clones and leaves some out. For V, J and clone size, that table is used; D and trimming come from the DNA. The sample includes 90,000 to 120,000 clones, 80% to 95% seen only once; the top ten take roughly 0.97%. The sequenced material came from peripheral blood. V usage is TRBV27 and J usage is TRBJ2-1; D gene unclear. The receptor comes from a man aged 60 to 69 with acute or convalescent COVID-19. The CDR3 loop is CASAAGSAYNEQFF. CDR3 sequence (DNA): TGTGCCAGCGCGGCCGGGTCGGCCTACAATGAGCAGTTCTTC.